This is a list of T cell receptor beta chains from one sample in a study of human T cells and chemical hapten exposure. TCRdb reprocessed the RACE reads with MiXCR, giving one entry per CDR3 protein. The table lists some 84,000 distinct CDR3 sequences, 6.5% to 10% of them singletons, with 2.6% in the top ten. The sample in question was whole blood, obtained in connection with sensitization to the hapten diphenylcyclopropenone (DPC). Every receptor here comes from a man aged 40-55 years with alopecia areata. Some clones in this sample may be carry-over from other donors' samples. Both conserved end residues are part of each CDR3. D genes are given only for firm matches. Clone size, where shown, is once, few, many, or a class for clones that have expanded.

v_call	j_call	cdr3_length	clone_size	d_call	cdr3_aa	cdr3_nt
TRBV27	TRBJ2-1	15	NA	NA	CASSSTGTLYNEQFF	TGTGCCAGCAGTTCAACCGGGACACTTTACAATGAGCAGTTCTTC
TRBV19	TRBJ2-1	15	many	TRBD2	CASISGSSSYNEQFF	TGTGCTAGCATTAGCGGGTCTAGCTCCTACAATGAGCAGTTCTTC
TRBV28	TRBJ2-7	11	many	NA	CASSSGPEQYF	TGTGCCAGCAGTTCCGGCCCTGAGCAGTACTTC
TRBV6-2/TRBV6-3	TRBJ2-3	15	few	NA	CASSYSTSSTDTQYF	TGTGCCAGCAGTTACTCGACTTCTAGCACAGATACGCAGTATTTT
TRBV4-2	TRBJ2-3	17	many	TRBD2	CASTLMLAGGPGDTQYF	TGTGCCAGCACCTTAATGCTAGCGGGAGGGCCGGGGGATACGCAGTATTTT
TRBV20-1	TRBJ2-3	17	many	NA	CSAARLKRRTSTDTQYF	TGCAGTGCGGCTAGATTAAAGAGACGGACTAGCACAGATACGCAGTATTTT
TRBV29-1	TRBJ2-1	13	NA	TRBD2	CSGTSGRGNEQFF	TGCAGCGGTACTAGCGGGAGGGGCAATGAGCAGTTCTTC
TRBV5-1	TRBJ2-3	14	NA	NA	CASSLFLSTDTQYF	TGCGCCAGCAGCTTGTTTCTTAGCACAGATACGCAGTATTTT
TRBV7-2	TRBJ1-4	15	NA	NA	CASSLEGRGWEKLFF	TGTGCCAGCAGCTTAGAGGGCAGGGGTTGGGAAAAACTGTTTTTT
TRBV7-3	TRBJ2-2	13	many	NA	CASSRPGAGELFF	TGTGCCAGCAGCCGCCCAGGGGCCGGGGAGCTGTTTTTT
TRBV6-2/TRBV6-3	TRBJ2-2	13	many	NA	CASSYSVSGELFF	TGTGCCAGCAGTTACTCCGTCTCCGGGGAGCTGTTTTTT
TRBV27	TRBJ1-4	15	NA	TRBD1	CASSLSRGRLEKLFF	TGTGCCAGCAGTTTATCCAGGGGGCGGTTGGAAAAACTGTTTTTT
TRBV29-1	TRBJ2-2	13	many	NA	CSVVAKVTGELFF	TGCAGCGTTGTCGCCAAGGTCACCGGGGAGCTGTTTTTT
TRBV28	TRBJ1-6	14	many	NA	CASSFPGVNSPLHF	TGTGCCAGCAGTTTTCCAGGAGTTAATTCACCCCTCCACTTT
TRBV24-1	TRBJ2-1	13	few	NA	CATSDPLRHEQFF	TGTGCCACCAGTGACCCTCTTAGGCATGAGCAGTTCTTC
TRBV5-4	TRBJ2-1	14	few	NA	CASSPGIQSDEQFF	TGTGCCAGCAGCCCCGGAATTCAAAGCGATGAGCAGTTCTTC
TRBV3-1	TRBJ1-2	16	many	TRBD1	CASSPSTGVLYYGYTF	TGTGCCAGCAGCCCATCTACAGGGGTCCTTTACTATGGCTACACCTTC
TRBV28	TRBJ1-5	14	many	NA	CASSLMGGNQPQHF	TGTGCCAGCAGTTTAATGGGAGGGAATCAGCCCCAGCATTTT
TRBV12-3/TRBV12-4	TRBJ2-5	15	NA	NA	CASSLGLGGGETQYF	TGTGCCAGCAGTTTGGGTTTAGGGGGAGGGGAGACCCAGTACTTC
TRBV6-5	TRBJ1-1	13	few	NA	CASSYWVNTEAFF	TGTGCCAGCAGTTATTGGGTGAACACTGAAGCTTTCTTT
TRBV19	TRBJ2-2	13	NA	NA	CASNQGYTGELFF	TGTGCCAGCAACCAGGGGTACACCGGGGAGCTGTTTTTT
TRBV27	TRBJ2-7	14	NA	NA	CASRQAGTFYEQYF	TGTGCCAGCCGTCAGGCGGGCACCTTCTACGAGCAGTACTTC
TRBV7-2	TRBJ1-4	15	few	NA	CASSLATGANEKLFF	TGTGCCAGCAGCTTAGCGACGGGGGCTAATGAAAAACTGTTTTTT
TRBV6-5	TRBJ2-1	15	NA	TRBD1	CASSPGQGGGNEQFF	TGTGCCAGCAGCCCCGGACAGGGAGGAGGCAATGAGCAGTTCTTC
TRBV14	TRBJ1-3	15	few	NA	CASSPGSFPGNTIYF	TGTGCCAGCAGCCCGGGGAGTTTTCCTGGAAACACCATATATTTT
TRBV19	TRBJ2-3	16	NA	NA	CASRGEVGGSTDTQYF	TGTGCCAGTAGGGGGGAGGTCGGCGGAAGCACAGATACGCAGTATTTT
TRBV6-5	TRBJ1-1	13	medium-sized	NA	CASRRLDLAEAFF	TGTGCCAGCAGGAGATTAGATCTCGCTGAAGCTTTCTTT
TRBV7-6	TRBJ1-1	13	many	NA	CASSSGGVTEAFF	TGTGCCAGCAGCTCAGGAGGGGTCACTGAAGCTTTCTTT
TRBV19	TRBJ2-1	16	many	TRBD2	CASSIMSGNSYNEQFF	TGTGCCAGTAGTATTATGAGCGGGAATTCCTACAATGAGCAGTTCTTC
TRBV29-1	TRBJ2-3	15	NA	TRBD2	CSVEQSSGMGDTQYF	TGCAGCGTTGAACAGTCCAGCGGGATGGGAGATACGCAGTATTTT
TRBV20-1	TRBJ1-4	15	many	NA	CSARDLLRANEKLFF	TGCAGTGCTAGAGATCTTCTGAGGGCTAATGAAAAACTGTTTTTT
TRBV7-9	TRBJ1-2	16	few	TRBD1	CASSWNPGQGNYGYTF	TGTGCCAGCAGCTGGAACCCGGGACAGGGTAACTATGGCTACACCTTC
TRBV28	TRBJ2-6	14	NA	NA	CASTLRSGANVLTF	TGTGCCAGCACCCTCCGGTCTGGGGCCAACGTCCTGACTTTC